This T cell receptor beta chain stems from a study of CD8+CD57+ T cells in acquired aplastic anemia. Study in general: The sorted CD4+ and CD8+ cells yielded an average about 3.3 ug of DNA. Overall study findings and caveats: Between patients and controls, 25 to 30 CD8+ CDR3 sequences were found in common. Controls did not differ significantly from patients in CD8+ Simpson's diversity.

With respect to this clonotype: Its antigen is undetermined.

Genomic DNA acted as the template from which TCR beta VDJ combination and CDR3 sequence profiling were carried out. TCRdb analysed the reads with MiXCR anew, one entry per CDR3 protein. The sample includes more than 150,000 distinct CDR3 sequences, around 48% of them seen just once. After removal of 3 bases from V and 4 bases from J, the junction contained 2 bases not matched to a gene. CDR3 length: 12 amino acids. The germline CDR1 and CDR2 sequences are DFQATT and SNEGSKA (reference sequence). Flow cytometry had shown expanded CD8+CD57+ cells in the patients chosen for sequencing. This receptor was identified in a human donor with aplastic anemia. Sample: sorted CD4+, CD8+, or CD8+CD57+ T cells (not recorded which) from PBMCs. V is TRBV20-1 and J is TRBJ2-7; 8 bases match TRBD2. The chain's CDR3 is CSASQREYEQYF. The CDR3 nucleotides are TGCAGTGCTAGCCAGCGGGAGTACGAGCAGTACTTC.